Below are 19 T cell receptor beta chains sequenced from a single sample in a study of T cell responses to AZD1222 COVID-19 vaccine. Clones were sequenced by immunoSEQ multiplex PCR, and TCRdb holds only the in-frame ones, with some missing. The sample shows some 130,000 clones, approximately 84% of them seen only once. The specimen comprised peripheral blood, sampled on day 0 of AZD1222 vaccination. The receptors here all came from an adult in good health.

J is TRBJ2-3 and V is TRBV6-2 or TRBV6-3; D gene uncertain. Germline V lookup: CDR1 MNHEY, CDR2 SVGEGT. The CDR3 contains 14 residues. Between the trimmed V and J ends, which lost 6 bases and 4 bases, there was a span of 14 bases. CDR3 nucleotides: TGTGCCAGCAGCCATCTGATGAGCCCAGATACGCAGTATTTT. Amino acid sequence: CASSHLMSPDTQYF.

The CDR3 reads CASSQDRSLAGGLTGELFF. CDR3 bases: TGCGCCAGCAGCCAAGATCGGAGTCTAGCGGGGGGCCTCACCGGGGAGCTGTTTTTT. The chain recombines TRBV4-1 with TRBJ2-2, with 11 bases that match TRBD2. Germline-derived CDR1 and CDR2 are MGHRA and YSYEKL. With V trimmed by 0 bases and J by 4 bases, 10 bases remained unmatched. The CDR3 is made up of 19 amino acids.

The chain has TRBV18 and TRBJ1-4; D not resolved. In germline, CDR1 is KGHSH, CDR2 LQKENI. There are 16 residues in the CDR3. V gave up 6 bases and J gave up 0 bases, with 14 bases separating them. The CDR3 spells CASSLSLISTNEKLFF. The CDR3 nucleotides read TGTGCCAGCTCGCTATCACTTATTTCAACTAATGAAAAACTGTTTTTT.

The chain recombines TRBV28 with TRBJ1-1; D not resolved. With 1 base removed from V and 1 base from J, the gap between germline ends came to 7 bases. From germline, CDR1 is MDHEN and CDR2 SYDVKM. The CDR3 totals 14 residues. The CDR3 reads CASSLFGRNTEAFF. The CDR3 DNA reads as TGTGCCAGCAGTTTATTCGGTCGGAACACTGAAGCTTTCTTT.

This rearrangement joins TRBV2 to TRBJ2-5; D is possibly TRBD2 (7 bases). Germline V CDR1 and CDR2: SNHLY, FYNNEI. The CDR3 covers 14 residues. Trimming took off 11 bases at V and 4 bases at J, with 20 bases between the two ends. CDR3 protein: CASEKRGGGETQYF. The CDR3 nucleotides read TGTGCCTCCGAAAAAAGGGGGGGCGGAGAGACCCAGTACTTC.

This clone turned up a few times. This chain uses TRBV24-1 with TRBJ1-5; D is ambiguous. Trimming stripped 8 bases from V and 4 bases from J, with 11 bases between. There are 13 residues in the CDR3. From germline, CDR1 is KGHDR and CDR2 SFDVKD. The CDR3 protein is CATMSTENQPQHF. CDR3 DNA: TGTGCCACCATGTCAACGGAGAATCAGCCCCAGCATTTT.

This clone was picked up one time. The gene calls are TRBV28 and TRBJ1-1, with unresolved D. Germline assignment: CDR1 MDHEN and CDR2 SYDVKM. This CDR3 region has 12 residues. The V and J ends lost 4 bases and 11 bases respectively, with 14 bases between them. The DNA of the CDR3 is TGTGCCAGCAGTTCCACCAGCACACGGGCTTTCTTT. This gives the protein CASSSTSTRAFF. The whole variable domain, filled in from reference TRBV28 and TRBJ1-1, reads DVKVTQSSRYLVKRTGEKVFLECVQDMDHENMFWYRQDPGLGLRLIYFSYDVKMKEKGDIPEGYSVSREKKERFSLILESASTNQTSMYLCASSSTSTRAFFGQGTRLTVV.

This sequence joins TRBV5-1 and TRBJ2-7; TRBD1 matches at 8 bases. Germline-derived CDR1 and CDR2 are SGHRS and YFSETQ. The J segment lost 2 bases and the V segment lost 4 bases, leaving 5 bases of the junction unmatched. This CDR3 spans 14 amino acids. The CDR3 loop is CASSRTGQPYEQYF. The CDR3 DNA sequence: TGCGCCAGCAGCCGGACAGGGCAACCCTACGAGCAGTACTTC.

V and J are TRBV6-5 and TRBJ2-1, with TRBD2 identical over 12 bases. The CDR3 totals 16 residues. Trimming at V came to 0 bases and at J to 7 bases, leaving 4 bases not matched to a gene. CDR1 and CDR2 from the germline V gene are MNHEY and SVGAGI. This chain's CDR3 is CASSYSITSGGNEQFF. For the CDR3, the DNA is TGTGCCAGCAGTTACTCGATAACTAGCGGGGGGAATGAGCAGTTCTTC.

This rearrangement joins TRBV5-1 to TRBJ1-5, with D hard to call. The V gene lost 0 bases and the J gene lost 7 bases, with 8 bases spanning the gap. The germline CDR1 and CDR2 sequences are SGHRS and YFSETQ. The CDR3 runs 13 residues. The CDR3 bases are TGCGCCAGCAGCTTGGCCGAGGACCAGCCCCAGCATTTT. Its protein product is CASSLAEDQPQHF.

This chain joins TRBV6-5 and TRBJ2-5; 7 bases map to TRBD2. The ends lost 6 bases at V and 4 bases at J; junction bases unmatched: 5. The CDR3 is 13 residues long. CDR1 and CDR2 (germline): MNHEY, SVGAGI. The CDR3 is CASRKSGVETQYF. As DNA, the CDR3 is TGTGCCAGCAGAAAAAGCGGGGTAGAGACCCAGTACTTC.

This clone has more than one count but fewer than ten. V usage is TRBV27 and J usage is TRBJ2-7; perhaps TRBD2 as D (6 bases). The V gene's germline CDR1 is MNHEY and CDR2 SMNVEV (reference sequence). V was cut by 3 bases and J by 2 bases, with 11 bases left in between. The CDR3 is 14 amino acids. The CDR3 sequence is CASSFGGPPYEQYF. The DNA of the CDR3 is TGTGCCAGCAGTTTCGGGGGACCTCCCTACGAGCAGTACTTC.

This clone was recorded a few times. The chain recombines TRBV2 with TRBJ1-2, with TRBD1 identical over 9 bases. Germline loops: CDR1 SNHLY, CDR2 FYNNEI. V gave up 4 bases and J gave up 7 bases; unmatched junction bases: 7. The CDR3 loop spans 14 amino acids. The CDR3, as DNA: TGTGCCAGCAGTGTAACAGGGGGCGCGGGTGGCTACACCTTC. It codes for CASSVTGGAGGYTF. The full variable domain, with the rest looked up from reference TRBV2 and TRBJ1-2, is EPEVTQTPSHQVTQMGQEVILRCVPISNHLYFYWYRQILGQKVEFLVSFYNNEISEKSEIFDDQFSVERPDGSNFTLKIRSTKLEDSAMYFCASSVTGGAGGYTFGSGTRLTVV.

This clone was observed a single time. The V and J genes are TRBV19 and TRBJ1-1, with D tentatively TRBD1 (6 bases). V was pared by 6 bases and J by 1 base, with 18 bases between. This CDR3 contains 16 residues. CDR1 is LNHDA and CDR2 is SQIVND in the germline V gene (reference sequence). This CDR3 is CASRAGGAGANTEAFF. The DNA of the CDR3 is TGTGCCAGTAGAGCGGGGGGAGCAGGGGCGAACACTGAAGCTTTCTTT.

This rearrangement joins TRBV6-1 to TRBJ1-4, with 9 nucleotides matching TRBD1. There are 14 residues in the CDR3. V gave up 3 bases and J gave up 7 bases; unmatched junction bases: 3. Germline CDR1 MNHNS, CDR2 SASEGT. As DNA, the CDR3 is TGTGCCAGCAGTGACCGGGACAGGGTTGAAAAACTGTTTTTT. This sequence encodes CASSDRDRVEKLFF.

The chain carries TRBV6-6 and TRBJ2-3, with D hard to call. Germline V gene lookup returns CDR1 MNHNY and CDR2 SVGAGI (reference sequence). The length of the CDR3 is 15 residues. Trimming cost V 4 bases and J 2 bases, with 13 bases left between them. The CDR3 DNA sequence: TGTGCCAGCAGTTCGATAAGCATTCACACAGATACGCAGTATTTT. Protein sequence: CASSSISIHTDTQYF.

The rearrangement uses TRBV7-9 and TRBJ2-3, with a weak D call TRBD1 (6 bases). The germline V gene has CDR1 SEHNR and CDR2 FQNEAQ (reference sequence). Trimming removed 2 bases at V and 2 bases at J, with 14 bases between. This CDR3 has 16 amino acids. CDR3 DNA: TGTGCCAGCAGCTTAAGGGGGTACGGAGACACAGATACGCAGTATTTT. Residues: CASSLRGYGDTDTQYF.

The V call is TRBV28, the J call TRBJ1-6; D is ambiguous. V was clipped by 3 bases and J by 6 bases, with 15 bases between them. CDR3 length: 16 amino acids. CDR1 and CDR2 from the germline V gene are MDHEN and SYDVKM. CDR3 in DNA: TGTGCCAGCAGTTTTGGCCGGCTTGGATCTAATTCACCCCTCCACTTT. Encoded protein: CASSFGRLGSNSPLHF.

V is TRBV9 and J is TRBJ1-5; TRBD1 aligns across 8 bases. Germline values: CDR1 SGDLS, CDR2 YYNGEE. After removal of 0 bases from V and 6 bases from J, the junction contained 2 bases not matched to a gene. This CDR3 is 14 amino acids long. CDR3 in amino acids: CASSVGQGPQPQHF. CDR3 DNA sequence: TGTGCCAGCAGCGTAGGACAGGGGCCTCAGCCCCAGCATTTT.